This T cell receptor beta chain was identified in a study of response to subunit inactivated influenza vaccine (dated by TCRdb to 2017 to 2018). With regard to the full study: Deep quantitative profiling of the T cell receptor repertoire was used in the study to follow responses to a trivalent subunit inactivated influenza vaccine. The investigation overall reported the following: It was suggested by the authors that each seasonal influenza vaccination may recruit only a limited number of new T cells.

The CDR1 and CDR2 encoded by the germline V gene (reference sequence) are DFQATT and SNEGSKA. V and J are truncated by 3 bases and 1 base respectively, leaving an intervening sequence of 6 bases. The CDR3 covers 12 residues, taking in both the cysteine and the phenylalanine. Solely the CDR3 DNA is kept, with 36 bases framed from the first base. Libraries were prepared through RT-PCR. Sequencing was carried out with an Illumina HiSeq 2500. The raw public data were reprocessed by TCRdb itself: fastp quality trimming at Q25, MiXCR clonotype calling, in-frame beta chains only. Each CDR3 protein appears once, grouped with its most common genes and DNA. For this sample the table gives roughly 760,000 distinct CDR3 sequences, of which approximately 22% were detected only once. Of the sample, about a tenth falls within the top ten clones. This clonotype came up a few times. The antigen this receptor binds is unknown. Qualities for individual bases were not recorded, and no much larger clone is one base off.

The source was PBMCs from blood, collected about 5 days after vaccination. The sequence was collected from a man in his fifties or sixties who received an inactivated influenza vaccine. Donor details come from another sample of the same person, matched by shared clones. The chain was built from TRBV20-1 and TRBJ2-5, with the D gene not confidently named. This receptor carries the CDR3 CSARVPQETQYF. The base sequence is TGCAGTGCTAGGGTGCCCCAAGAGACCCAGTACTTC.